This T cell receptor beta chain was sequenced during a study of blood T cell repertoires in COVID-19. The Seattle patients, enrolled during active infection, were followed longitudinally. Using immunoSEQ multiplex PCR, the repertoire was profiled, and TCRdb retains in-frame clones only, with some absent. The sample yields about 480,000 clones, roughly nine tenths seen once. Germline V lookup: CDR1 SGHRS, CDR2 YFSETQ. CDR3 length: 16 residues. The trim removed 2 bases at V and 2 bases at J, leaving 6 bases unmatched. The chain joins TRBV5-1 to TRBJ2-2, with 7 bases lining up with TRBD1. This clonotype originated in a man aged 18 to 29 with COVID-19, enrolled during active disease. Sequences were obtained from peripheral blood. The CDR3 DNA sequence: TGCGCCAGCAGCTTACCCGGGACAGCCAACACCGGGGAGCTGTTTTTT. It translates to CASSLPGTANTGELFF. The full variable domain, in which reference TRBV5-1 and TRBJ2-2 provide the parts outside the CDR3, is KAGVTQTPRYLIKTRGQQVTLSCSPISGHRSVSWYQQTPGQGLQFLFEYFSETQRNKGNFPGRFSGRQFSNSRSEMNVSTLELGDSALYLCASSLPGTANTGELFFGEGSRLTVL.